The clone carrying this T cell receptor (beta chain) has a handful of counts. Its cognate antigen is unknown. With a J-beta primer mix and a sample-barcoded 5' primer, a second PCR ran 7 to 11 cycles. A template-switch adaptor that had 12 random nucleotides put a tag on each cDNA molecule. One entry per CDR3 protein, called by TCRdb with MiXCR from the 5' RACE reads. The top ten clones hold 18% of a sample with about 570,000 distinct CDR3 sequences, 25% to 30% of them seen once. Extraction of total RNA produced a minimum of 5 micrograms from each sample. This CDR3 spans 16 amino acids. Germline V gene lookup returns CDR1 LNHDA and CDR2 SQIVND (reference sequence). V was pared by 2 bases and J by 1 base, with 12 bases between. This sample was included in a study of blood T cells in healthy people across ages. Whole-study context: With template switching, about one barcoded beta molecule was captured per two T cells. Whole-study findings and limits: What prevented conclusive comparison of naive and antigen-experienced cells was that PBMCs were unsorted.

The sequenced material came from blood. This receptor was obtained from a woman in her seventies in good health. This chain joins TRBV19 and TRBJ1-5; D call uncertain. Written as DNA, the CDR3 is TGTGCCAGTAGTATACACGGGGAAATGAGCAATCAGCCCCAGCATTTT. Translated, it gives CASSIHGEMSNQPQHF.